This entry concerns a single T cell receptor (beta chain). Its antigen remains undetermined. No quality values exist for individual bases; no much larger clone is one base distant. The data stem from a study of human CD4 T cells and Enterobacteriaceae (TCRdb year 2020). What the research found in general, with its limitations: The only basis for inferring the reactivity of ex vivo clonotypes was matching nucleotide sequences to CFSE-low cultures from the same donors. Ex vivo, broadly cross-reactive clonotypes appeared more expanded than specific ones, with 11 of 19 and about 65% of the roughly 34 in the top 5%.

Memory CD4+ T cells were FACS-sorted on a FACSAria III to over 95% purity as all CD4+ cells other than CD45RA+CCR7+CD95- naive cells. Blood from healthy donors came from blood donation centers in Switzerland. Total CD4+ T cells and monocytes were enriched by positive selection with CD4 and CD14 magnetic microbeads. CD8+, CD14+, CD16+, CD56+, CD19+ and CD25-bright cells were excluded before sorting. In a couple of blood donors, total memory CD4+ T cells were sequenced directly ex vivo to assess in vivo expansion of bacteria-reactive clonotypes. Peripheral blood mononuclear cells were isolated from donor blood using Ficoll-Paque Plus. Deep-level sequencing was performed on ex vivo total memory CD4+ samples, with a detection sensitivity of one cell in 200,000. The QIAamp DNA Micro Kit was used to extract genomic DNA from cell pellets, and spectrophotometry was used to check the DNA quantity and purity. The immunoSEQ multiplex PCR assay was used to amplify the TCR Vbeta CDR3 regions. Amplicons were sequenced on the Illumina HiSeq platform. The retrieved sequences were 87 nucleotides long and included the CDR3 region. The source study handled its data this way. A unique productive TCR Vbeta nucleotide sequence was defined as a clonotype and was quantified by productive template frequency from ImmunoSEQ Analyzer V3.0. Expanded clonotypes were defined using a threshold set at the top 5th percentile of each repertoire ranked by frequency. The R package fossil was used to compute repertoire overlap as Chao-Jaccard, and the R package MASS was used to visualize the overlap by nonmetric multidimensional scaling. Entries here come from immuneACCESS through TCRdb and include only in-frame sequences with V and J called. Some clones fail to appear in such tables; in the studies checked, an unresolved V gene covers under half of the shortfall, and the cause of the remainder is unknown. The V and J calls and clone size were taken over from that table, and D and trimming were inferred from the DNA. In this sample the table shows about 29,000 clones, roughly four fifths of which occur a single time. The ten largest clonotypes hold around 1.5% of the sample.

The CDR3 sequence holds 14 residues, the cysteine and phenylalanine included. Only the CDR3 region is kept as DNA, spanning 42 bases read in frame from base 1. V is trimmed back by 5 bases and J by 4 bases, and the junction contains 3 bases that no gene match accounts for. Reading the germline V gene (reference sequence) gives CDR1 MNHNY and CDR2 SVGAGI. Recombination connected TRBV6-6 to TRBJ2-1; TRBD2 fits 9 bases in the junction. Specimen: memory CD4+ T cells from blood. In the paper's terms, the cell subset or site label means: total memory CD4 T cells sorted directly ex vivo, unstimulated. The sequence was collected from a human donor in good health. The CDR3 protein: CASSLLAGYNEQFF. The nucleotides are TGTGCCAGCAGTCTGCTAGCGGGATACAATGAGCAGTTCTTC.